This TCR beta chain was sequenced during a study of cytomegalovirus exposure and HLA in healthy donors (dated by TCRdb to about 2017). Notes on the research overall: An earlier analysis of approximately 640 of the donors reported 276 Gb of sequence data and around 110 million unique TCR beta sequences from 150 million to 200 million T cells. An earlier analysis of approximately 500 of the donors applied high-throughput TCR beta sequencing to assess whether each TCR beta V gene segment acted as functional or pseudogenic. The study aimed to test whether cataloging public T cell receptors could reveal signatures of past pathogen exposure. Five DR-DQ haplotypes were handled as single units for association and clustering, since linkage in the cohort was strong. Rather than drawing on any new phenotypic data, the later analysis identified candidate immune exposures from TCR beta sequences and the way those sequences occurred across donors. Both class I and class II loci were covered by HLA typing, at four-digit resolution. Alongside the repertoire data, information on donor age, sex, ethnicity and CMV serostatus was compiled. The T cell repertoires of 550 to 850 subjects were profiled by immunosequencing and related to cytomegalovirus serostatus. To study patterns of TCR occurrence, a later analysis re-analyzed previously published TCR beta repertoires from 500 to 850 donors and added high-resolution HLA genotyping. Across about 380 genotyped donors of the cohort, an average of approximately 240,000 unique TCR beta nucleotide sequences per donor were sequenced, and around 20% of those sequences were non-productive. Genome-wide SNP genotypes for about 60% of the roughly 670 donors were used in a later genetic analysis, which treated that subset as a discovery cohort. All discovery cohort repertoires had been generated using a single sequencing platform. In addition to the first cohort of 666 subjects, a separate validation cohort of 130 or so different subjects was used. Roughly 300 gigabases of sequencing data and approximately 92 million unique TCR sequences made up an early release that covered over 550 HLA-typed donors. High-throughput TCR immunosequencing, statistical association of individual TCRs with disease status, and machine learning were combined to predict cytomegalovirus infection status. The genetic ancestry cluster associated with self-reported Caucasian donors included 81% of the roughly 360 genotyped donors. The number of typed donors differed by locus: about 629-630 for A, B, C, DRB1 and DQB1; some 540 for DQA1; about 600 for DPA1; and around 490 for DPB1.

Deletion took 0 bases off V and 1 base off J, with a span of 17 bases between the germline ends. CDR1 and CDR2 (SGDLS, YYNGEE) derive from the germline V gene. The CDR3 numbers 19 residues from cysteine through phenylalanine. The DNA shown is the 57-base CDR3, in frame from base 1. The cohort consisted of 666 healthy bone marrow donors. At the time of sampling, every cohort member was nominally healthy, though immune exposures that went unrecorded were likely present. The donor was CMV seronegative and was included in the group of a few hundred seronegative cohort members. A peripheral blood sample was collected from each donor, and TCR beta sequencing was performed on peripheral blood mononuclear cells. Genomic DNA was extracted from the blood cell samples with the Qiagen DNeasy Blood Extraction Kit. On this clone: The clone's antigen remains unknown. No base quality information exists; no much larger clone differs at one position.

Overall study results and their limits: Broadly in line with IMGT annotations, most TCR beta V segments showed up in productive rearrangements about 87% or about 30% of the time in an earlier analysis of under 700 of the donors. The presence/absence analyses assumed that sequencing depth was roughly uniform across donors, and that assumption may not be true. A further reported finding was that TCR beta sequences accurately predicted the HLA-A and HLA-B alleles for most subjects in the first cohort. While some public TCRs were present in many individuals, most TCR sequences turned up only very rarely across donors. The study listed approximately 160 TCR beta chains as associated with cytomegalovirus. Strong co-occurrence of HLA alleles, especially DR and DQ, made assigning TCR associations to individual alleles difficult. Cytomegalovirus status was reported to be diagnosed by the classifier with high specificity and sensitivity in both the original and validation cohorts. In a later analysis, HLA-associated TCR beta chains showed more clonal expansion and lower generation probabilities than non-associated chains that were equally common. Linkage disequilibrium might explain the correlated functional status among segregating V segments, but an unknown experimental factor could not be ruled out. A later genetic analysis associated a missense DCLRE1C variant with V-gene and J-gene trimming of TCR beta chains, and an independent cohort replicated the association. In a later analysis, the rate of TCR association differed among HLA loci, with DRB1 alleles having the most associated TCRs and HLA-C alleles having the fewest. The sequencing pipeline was judged likely to have produced a cluster of highly shared sequence variants as a technical artifact. Specific HLA alleles were associated with 18,000 or so TCR beta sequences at a false discovery rate of 0.05 in a later analysis. In vitro tests confirmed that a few of the cytomegalovirus-associated TCR beta chains recognize cytomegalovirus antigens. The earlier analysis of about 600 of the donors excluded about 16 rarely observed V segments, including chromosome 9 orphons, because counts were too low. Several of the top co-occurrence clusters appeared to be linked to parvovirus B19, influenza, CMV and Epstein-Barr virus, according to a later analysis. The authors suggested that the approach could potentially be extended to other disease states and immunological phenotypes. Immune exposure information for the cohort was limited to CMV serostatus. The 87-base-pair reads could not distinguish some IMGT-functional V segments, including TRBV6-2 and TRBV6-3, so those segments were excluded. Compared with the 666-donor mean, donors in an Asian-associated ancestry cluster had fewer N-insertions in productive TCRs, according to a later genetic analysis. A later analysis found that most CMV-associated TCR beta chains appeared HLA-restricted, with HLA associations seemingly driven largely by CMV exposure. Because HLA typing was unavailable for some donors at each locus, only the typed subset was used in association tests. Only TCR beta chains were sequenced in this cohort, and the absence of alpha or paired-chain data limited detectable features.

Libraries were made using the immunoSEQ multiplex PCR assay. For the multiplex PCR, a mixture combining 60 forward primers for TCR Vbeta segments and 13 reverse primers for TCR Jbeta segments was used. A multiplex PCR assay on genomic DNA amplified the CDR3 region of rearranged TCR beta genes. The amplified TCR beta libraries were sequenced on the Illumina HiSeq System as 87-base-pair reads. Processing in the source paper ran as follows. A later analysis tallied tens of millions of unique TCR beta chains across the 666 repertoires, and 10 million to 11 million of those chains were shared by two or more donors. A nearest-neighbor algorithm error-corrected the raw reads and collapsed the reads into unique sequences, merging closely related sequences to remove PCR and sequencing errors. CDR3 sequences were aligned to IMGT reference sequences to assign V, D and J gene segments. For a sequence to be retained, a match of at least six nucleotides was required to both a V gene segment and a J gene segment. A rearrangement was called productive if the CDR3 had no stop codons and remained in frame with V and J, and every other rearrangement was called non-productive. CDR3 was defined according to IMGT convention as the region running from the second conserved V-encoded cysteine to the conserved J-encoded phenylalanine. The earlier analysis of 500 to 600 of the donors excluded sequences that lacked an unambiguous match to a single V gene segment. An earlier analysis of several hundred of the donors called V segments functional above 56.7% productive rearrangements and segregating when the between-donor standard deviation exceeded 5%. A statistical classification framework was built for diagnosing cytomegalovirus status from the catalog of TCR beta chain sequences. A later analysis assigned V and J genes by comparing TCR nucleotide sequences with IMGT/GENE-DB human TR gene sequences. Using the TCRdist pipeline, a later analysis assigned CDR3 sequences along with most-parsimonious VDJ recombination scenarios. In a later analysis, each TCR beta chain was defined by its CDR3 amino acid sequence together with its V-gene family, and reads without a unique V-gene family were excluded. As a way to deal with suspected cross-contamination and a sequencing artifact, a later analysis dropped 450 to 600 nucleotide sequences that were highly shared and had low generation probability. In a later analysis, a clonal expansion index was calculated for each public chain from normalized within-repertoire ranks of inferred template counts. In a later analysis, generation probabilities were computed using a VDJ recombination model fitted to out-of-frame rearrangements, and the results were checked against IGoR. Hypergeometric tests were used in a later analysis to score TCR-TCR, TCR-HLA and TCR-CMV co-occurrence, with a repertoire-size bias correction applied to the TCR pairs. False discovery rates were estimated in a later analysis by permuting HLA or CMV assignments 20 times. In a later analysis, co-occurring TCRs were grouped using DBSCAN, and TCRdist sequence similarity was added for clustering within HLA-allele-positive subsets. Repertoires with fewer than 30,000 or more than 120,000 public chains, plus five repertoires with anomalous nucleotide sharing, were excluded from co-occurrence clustering. Sourced from immuneACCESS, this table was stored by TCRdb with only in-frame sequences that have V and J called. A share of the clones is absent; for the studies checked, an unresolved V gene accounts for under half, and the remainder has no known explanation. Clone size and the V and J calls come from that table; the DNA yielded D and trimming. The sample records 200,000 to 250,000 clones, less than 85% of which are singletons. About 0.22% of the sample goes to the ten largest clones.

The chain joins TRBV9 to TRBJ2-6; 5 matching bases give a weak D call of TRBD2. The TCR comes from a girl aged 2-10 years in good health and CMV-seronegative. Sequences were obtained from PBMCs. The DNA sequence is TGTGCCAGCAGCGTAGACCGAGGGTCTTTAGATTCTGGGGCCAACGTCCTGACTTTC. It translates to CASSVDRGSLDSGANVLTF.